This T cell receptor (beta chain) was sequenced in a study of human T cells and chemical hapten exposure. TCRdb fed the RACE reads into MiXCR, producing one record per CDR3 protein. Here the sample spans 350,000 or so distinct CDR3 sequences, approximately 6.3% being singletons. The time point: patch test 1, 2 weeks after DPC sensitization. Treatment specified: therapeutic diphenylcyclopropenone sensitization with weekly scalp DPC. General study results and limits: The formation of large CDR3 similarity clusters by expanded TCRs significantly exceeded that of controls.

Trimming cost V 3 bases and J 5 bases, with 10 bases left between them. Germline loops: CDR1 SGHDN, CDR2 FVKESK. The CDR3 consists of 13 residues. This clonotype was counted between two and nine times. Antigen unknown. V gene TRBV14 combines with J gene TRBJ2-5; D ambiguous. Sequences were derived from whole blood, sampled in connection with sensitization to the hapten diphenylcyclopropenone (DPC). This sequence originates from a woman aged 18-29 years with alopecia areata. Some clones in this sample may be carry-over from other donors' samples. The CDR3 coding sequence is TGTGCCAGCAGCCAGGGTAATGGGGAGACCCAGTACTTC. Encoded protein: CASSQGNGETQYF.